A single sample is the source of the 5 T cell receptor beta chains below, sequenced in a study of T-cell reconstitution after alpha-beta-depleted transplantation in children. The TCRbeta library was prepared with unique molecular identifiers. A single record per CDR3 protein comes from TCRdb applying MiXCR to the PCR reads. In the table there are roughly 500,000 distinct CDR3 sequences, 32% of which are singletons. The sequencing here drew on PBMCs from the stem cell graft donor, taken from the stem cell graft. Source of these receptors: a human donor who donated a stem cell graft to a child with aplastic anemia.

A few counts support this clonotype. This rearrangement joins TRBV18 to TRBJ1-1; D possibly corresponds to TRBD1 (5 bases). In germline, CDR1 is KGHSH, CDR2 LQKENI. The CDR3 sequence is 12 residues long. V was shortened by 3 bases and J by 6 bases, with 8 bases between the two germline ends. CDR3 in amino acids: CASSPGGSEAFF. CDR3 DNA: TGTGCCAGCTCACCGGGGGGGTCTGAAGCTTTCTTT.

This clonotype was seen a handful of times. The genes are TRBV12-3 or TRBV12-4 and TRBJ2-3; TRBD2 aligns across 7 bases. The CDR3 is 15 amino acids. V lost 3 bases, J lost 5 bases, and 8 bases stayed unmatched. The DNA for the CDR3 is TGTGCCAGCAGTTTCTCCGGCGGGAGAAGAGATACGCAGTATTTT. Translated: CASSFSGGRRDTQYF.

This chain connects TRBV12-3 or TRBV12-4 to TRBJ2-7; 10 nucleotides line up with TRBD2. J lost 5 bases, V lost 5 bases, and 6 bases had no gene match. The CDR3 loop spans 14 amino acids. The CDR3 DNA reads TGTGCCAGCAGTCCTACTAGCGGGATCCACGAGCAGTACGTC. It translates to CASSPTSGIHEQYV.

V is TRBV19 and J is TRBJ2-1; 10 positions agree with TRBD2. After removal of 5 bases from V and 3 bases from J, the junction contained 13 bases not matched to a gene. The CDR3 runs to 18 residues. The V gene's germline CDR1 is LNHDA and CDR2 SQIVND (reference sequence). The CDR3 region is CASSQPGLLAGYYNEQFF. The CDR3 coding sequence is TGTGCCAGTAGTCAGCCCGGGCTACTAGCGGGGTACTACAATGAGCAGTTCTTC.

The V gene is TRBV30, the J gene TRBJ2-1, with 9 bases that match TRBD2. In germline, CDR1 is GTSNPN, CDR2 SVGIG (reference sequence). Unmatched junction bases numbered 2, after V lost 0 bases and J lost 8 bases. The CDR3 is 13 amino acids. The CDR3 loop is CAWSVIAGDEQFF. CDR3 nucleotides: TGTGCCTGGAGTGTGATAGCGGGAGATGAGCAGTTCTTC.